The source of this T cell receptor (beta chain) is a study of human T cells and chemical hapten exposure (dated by TCRdb to about 2021). For the study in its entirety: For sensitization, 2% DPC in acetone was applied to a roughly 2 cm by roughly 2 cm area of upper inner arm skin. Throughout the roughly 24-week study period, patients were also given weekly therapeutic DPC doses on the scalp. Patch tests used Finn chambers with 0.01% DPC on the upper back, scored after 6 days by International Contact Dermatitis Research Group standards. Most of the patients in the cohort were female, and the cohort covered alopecia areata with under or over 50% scalp involvement, alopecia totalis and alopecia universalis. Libraries were pooled for sequencing, and per-sample TCR yields varied mainly because of small differences in library volumes within the pool. The study tracked peripheral blood TCR repertoire changes in vivo during primary and secondary sensitization to the hapten diphenylcyclopropenone (DPC) in alopecia patients. Blood was sampled from patients pre-sensitization (week 0) and at 2, 6 and about 24 weeks after DPC sensitization. Approximately 30 alopecia patients provided blood for TCR sequencing at one to four time points (pre-sensitization, 2, 6 and 24 weeks).

Only a few counts were recorded for this clonotype. Its cognate antigen has yet to be identified. No base quality values were provided; no much bigger clone lies one nucleotide off. The sample's time point label, decoded: patch test 1, 2 weeks after DPC sensitization. Read against the paper, the sample's treatment or condition label means: therapeutic diphenylcyclopropenone sensitization with weekly scalp DPC. At each patch-test visit, blood was drawn before the patch test was applied. Patients were considered eligible if aged 18 to 70, diagnosed with alopecia and deemed suitable for DPC therapy, and patients were excluded if pregnant. Total RNA was extracted from unfractionated whole blood collected in Tempus Blood RNA tubes. V and J are trimmed by 6 bases and 7 bases, and the gene matches miss 16 bases of the junction. The CDR3 measures 17 amino acids from cysteine to phenylalanine. Only the CDR3 portion is preserved as DNA: 51 bases, with reading frame beginning at the first base. CDR1 and CDR2, looked up from the germline V gene (reference sequence), are GTSNPN and SVGIG.

The receptor library was made with RACE. Sequenced on a NextSeq 500. During library preparation, unique molecular identifiers were attached to individual cDNA molecules so that TCRs could be counted quantitatively and reproducibly. For every blood RNA sample, sequencing covered both the TCR alpha and TCR beta chains. Per the source publication's procedure: A median of roughly 99,000 TCRs per sample was observed, with a range of about 20,000 to 750,000. V, J and CDR3 annotation of the TCR reads was carried out using the Decombinator software suite. For PS versus PT1 abundance plots, all samples were subsampled to the same number of TCRs (28,000). Expanded TCRs were defined as absent before sensitization and observed at least eight times at the 2-week time point. The public reads were reprocessed in TCRdb via fastp at Q25 and MiXCR, keeping in-frame beta chains. Each CDR3 protein appears once, grouped with its most common genes and DNA. These V and J calls rely on TCRdb rather than the paper's analysis. For this sample the table gives 65,000 to 85,000 distinct CDR3 sequences, of which 12% were detected only once. Jointly, the top ten make up about 4% of the sample.

Study-level results and caveats: After repeated subsampling, the strength of the expansion versus patch-test correlation and the threshold at which it became significant changed. Expanded TCRs formed significantly more large CDR3 similarity clusters than pre-sensitization or healthy control sets, consistent with antigen-driven responses. Alopecia, a presumed autoimmune disease, was present in all patients, so the immune response of the patients might differ from that of healthy individuals. The number of PT1 expanded TCRs positively correlated with patch test score, significant at thresholds 8, 16 and 32 but not 4. No change with DPC sensitization was found in the number of TCRs above 1 in 1000 frequency, and no evidence of global repertoire structure alterations was found.

This clonotype originated in a woman in her sixties or seventies with alopecia areata. Some clones in this sample may be carry-over from other donors' samples. Source: whole blood, taken in connection with sensitization to the hapten diphenylcyclopropenone (DPC). The chain joins TRBV30 to TRBJ1-6; TRBD1 matches 9 bases in the middle. The CDR3 protein: CACLAWGQGAVNSPLHF. The DNA is TGTGCCTGCCTTGCCTGGGGACAGGGCGCGGTAAATTCACCCCTCCACTTT.